The subject of this entry is one T cell receptor beta chain. No antigen is known for it. Other nucleotide sequences in the sample specify the same CDR3. This record comes from a study of shared clonotypes between healthy human individuals. For the study at large: Researchers assigned three CD4 naive, three CD4 memory, two CD8 naive and one CD8 memory plate to each donor.

Sequenced by immunoSEQ multiplex PCR; TCRdb stores in-frame clones only, minus some. The table includes about 680,000 clones, about 91% detected once. Naive CD8 cells, CD45RO-negative and positively selected for CCR7, excluded terminally differentiated effector memory CD45RA+ cells. Findings of the study overall: In having few donors, the study represented limited genetic and exposure-history diversity.

The sample comprised naive CD8+ T cells sorted from blood. The receptor was derived from a man aged 25-45 years in good health.

CDR3 residues: CASSRGSSYEQYF. The CDR3 DNA reads as TGTGCCAGCAGTCGCGGGAGCTCCTACGAGCAGTACTTC. This rearrangement joins TRBV27 to TRBJ2-7, with TRBD2 matching over 7 bases. The V gene's germline CDR1 is MNHEY and CDR2 SMNVEV (reference sequence). Trimming at V came to 5 bases and at J to 0 bases, leaving 1 base not matched to a gene. CDR3 length: 13 residues.